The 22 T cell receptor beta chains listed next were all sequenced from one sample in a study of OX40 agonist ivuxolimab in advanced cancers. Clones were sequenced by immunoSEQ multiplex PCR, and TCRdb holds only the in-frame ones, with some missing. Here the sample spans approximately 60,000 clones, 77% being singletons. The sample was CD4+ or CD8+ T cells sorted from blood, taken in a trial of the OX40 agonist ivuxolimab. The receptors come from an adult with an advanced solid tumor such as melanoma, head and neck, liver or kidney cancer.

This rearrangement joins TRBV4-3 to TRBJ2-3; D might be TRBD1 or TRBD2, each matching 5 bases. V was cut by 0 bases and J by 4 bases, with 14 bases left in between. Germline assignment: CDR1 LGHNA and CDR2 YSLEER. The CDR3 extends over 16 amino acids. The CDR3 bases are TGCGCCAGCAGCCAAGAGCAGGGACCTGTAGCAGATACGCAGTATTTT. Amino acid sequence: CASSQEQGPVADTQYF.

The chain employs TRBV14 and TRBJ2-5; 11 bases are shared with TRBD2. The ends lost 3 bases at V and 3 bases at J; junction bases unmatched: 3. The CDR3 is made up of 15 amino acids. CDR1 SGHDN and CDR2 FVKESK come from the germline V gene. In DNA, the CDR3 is TGTGCCAGCAGCCAGGTAGCGGGGGGGAAAGAGACCCAGTACTTC. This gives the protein CASSQVAGGKETQYF.

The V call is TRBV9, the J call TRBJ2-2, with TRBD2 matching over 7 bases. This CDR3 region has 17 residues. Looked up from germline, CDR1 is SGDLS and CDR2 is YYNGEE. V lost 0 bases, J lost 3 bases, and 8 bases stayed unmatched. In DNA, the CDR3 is TGTGCCAGCAGCGTAGAGGTCTTGACTAGCTACACCGGGGAGCTGTTTTTT. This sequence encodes CASSVEVLTSYTGELFF. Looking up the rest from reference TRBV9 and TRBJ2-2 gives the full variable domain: DSGVTQTPKHLITATGQRVTLRCSPRSGDLSVYWYQQSLDQGLQFLIQYYNGEERAKGNILERFSAQQFPDLHSELNLSSLELGDSALYFCASSVEVLTSYTGELFFGEGSRLTVL.

The CDR3, as DNA: TGTGCCAGCAGCTTGGGTGGATTCAGCACCGAGCAGTACTTC. Translation gives CASSLGGFSTEQYF. The V and J genes are TRBV7-9 and TRBJ2-5; no firm D call. TRBJ2-7 matches the DNA end more closely, so the J call is doubtful. Germline V gene lookup returns CDR1 SEHNR and CDR2 FQNEAQ (reference sequence). The CDR3 runs to 14 residues.

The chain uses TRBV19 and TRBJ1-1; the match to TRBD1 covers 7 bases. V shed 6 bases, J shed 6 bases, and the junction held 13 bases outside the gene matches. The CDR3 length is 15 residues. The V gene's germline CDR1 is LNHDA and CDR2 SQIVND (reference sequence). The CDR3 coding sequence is TGTGCCAGTAGAGCAGGGGACCTTCAGGGGGCTGAAGCTTTCTTT. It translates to CASRAGDLQGAEAFF. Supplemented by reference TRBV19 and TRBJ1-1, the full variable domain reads DGGITQSPKYLFRKEGQNVTLSCEQNLNHDAMYWYRQDPGQGLRLIYYSQIVNDFQKGDIAEGYSVSREKKESFPLTVTSAQKNPTAFYLCASRAGDLQGAEAFFGQGTRLTVV.

CDR3 coding DNA: TGTGCCACCAAAGGGGAAACCGGGGAGCTGTTTTTT. This sequence encodes CATKGETGELFF. The chain carries TRBV15 and TRBJ2-2, with a possible D match to TRBD1 (5 bases). The CDR3 length is 12 residues. Between the trimmed V and J ends, which lost 7 bases and 5 bases, there was a span of 8 bases. In germline, CDR1 is LNHNV, CDR2 YYDKDF (reference sequence).

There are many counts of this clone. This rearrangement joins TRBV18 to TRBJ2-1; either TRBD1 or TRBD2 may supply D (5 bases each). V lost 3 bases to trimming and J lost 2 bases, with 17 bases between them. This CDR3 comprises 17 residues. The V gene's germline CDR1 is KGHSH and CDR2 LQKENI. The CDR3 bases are TGTGCCAGCTCACCCCCGGGGCAAGCGATTACCTACAATGAGCAGTTCTTC. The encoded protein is CASSPPGQAITYNEQFF.

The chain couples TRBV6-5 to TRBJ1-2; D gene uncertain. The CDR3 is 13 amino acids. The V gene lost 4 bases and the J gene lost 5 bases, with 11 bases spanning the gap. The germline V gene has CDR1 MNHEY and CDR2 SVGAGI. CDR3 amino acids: CASSSETQYGYTF. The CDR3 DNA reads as TGTGCCAGCAGTTCCGAAACTCAATATGGCTACACCTTC.

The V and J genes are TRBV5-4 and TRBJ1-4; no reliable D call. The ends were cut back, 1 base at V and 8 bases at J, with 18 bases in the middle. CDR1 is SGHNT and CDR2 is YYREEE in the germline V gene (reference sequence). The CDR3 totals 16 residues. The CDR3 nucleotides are TGTGCCAGCAGCTTGCGGTCGACGGGCCGGGTGGAAAAACTGTTTTTT. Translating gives CASSLRSTGRVEKLFF.

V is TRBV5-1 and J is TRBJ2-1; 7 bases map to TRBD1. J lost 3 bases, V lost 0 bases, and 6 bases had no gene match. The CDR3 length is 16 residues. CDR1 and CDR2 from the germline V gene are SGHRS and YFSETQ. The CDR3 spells CASSLGQGGSYNEQFF. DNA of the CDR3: TGCGCCAGCAGCTTGGGACAGGGTGGGAGCTACAATGAGCAGTTCTTC.

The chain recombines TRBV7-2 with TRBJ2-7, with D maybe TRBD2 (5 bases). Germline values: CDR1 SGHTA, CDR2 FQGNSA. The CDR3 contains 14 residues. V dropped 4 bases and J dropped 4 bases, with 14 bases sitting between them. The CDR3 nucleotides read TGTGCCAGCAGCTCCTCCTGGACTCTTTACGAGCAGTACTTC. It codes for CASSSSWTLYEQYF.

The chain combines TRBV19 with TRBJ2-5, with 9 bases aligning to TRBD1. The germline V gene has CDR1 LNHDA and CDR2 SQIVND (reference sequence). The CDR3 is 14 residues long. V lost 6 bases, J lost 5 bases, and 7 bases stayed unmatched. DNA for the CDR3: TGTGCCAGTAGCCAACAGGGGGCGCGGGAGACCCAGTACTTC. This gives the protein CASSQQGARETQYF.

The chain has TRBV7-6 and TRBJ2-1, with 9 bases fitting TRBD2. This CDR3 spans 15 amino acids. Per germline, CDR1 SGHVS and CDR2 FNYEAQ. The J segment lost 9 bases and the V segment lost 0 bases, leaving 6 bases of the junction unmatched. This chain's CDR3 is CASSLASGGAGEQFF. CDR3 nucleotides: TGTGCCAGCAGCTTAGCTAGCGGGGGAGCGGGTGAGCAGTTCTTC.

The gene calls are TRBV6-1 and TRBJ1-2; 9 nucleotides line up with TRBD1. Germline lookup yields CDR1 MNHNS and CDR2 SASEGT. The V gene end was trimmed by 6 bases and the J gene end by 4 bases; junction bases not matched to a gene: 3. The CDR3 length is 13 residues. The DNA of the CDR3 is TGTGCCAGCAGAGAGGACAGGGGCTATGGCTACACCTTC. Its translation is CASREDRGYGYTF.

As DNA, the CDR3 is TGTGCCAGCAGCTTTGACAGGGGGCGCCAAGAGACCCAGTACTTC. Encoded protein: CASSFDRGRQETQYF. The rearrangement links TRBV7-2 to TRBJ2-5; 10 bases agree with TRBD1. The CDR3 totals 15 residues. V was pared by 3 bases and J by 1 base, with 2 bases of the junction left unmatched. Germline CDR1 reads SGHTA; CDR2 reads FQGNSA. Together with reference TRBV7-2 and TRBJ2-5, the CDR3 gives the full variable domain: GAGVSQSPSNKVTEKGKDVELRCDPISGHTALYWYRQSLGQGLEFLIYFQGNSAPDKSGLPSDRFSAERTGGSVSTLTIQRTQQEDSAVYLCASSFDRGRQETQYFGPGTRLLVL.

CDR3 sequence reads: CASSRQQNTEAFF. The DNA of the CDR3 is TGCGCCAGCAGTCGCCAGCAGAACACTGAAGCTTTCTTT. J is TRBJ1-1 and V is TRBV5-1; no reliable D call. Germline V gene lookup returns CDR1 SGHRS and CDR2 YFSETQ. V was trimmed by 5 bases and J by 1 base, leaving 9 bases between them. The CDR3 runs 13 residues.

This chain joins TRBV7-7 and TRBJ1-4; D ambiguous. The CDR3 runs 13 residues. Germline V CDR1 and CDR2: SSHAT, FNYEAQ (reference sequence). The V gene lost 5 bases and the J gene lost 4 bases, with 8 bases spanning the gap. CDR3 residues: CASSPGVNEKLFF. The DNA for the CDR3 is TGTGCCAGCAGCCCGGGAGTTAATGAAAAACTGTTTTTT.

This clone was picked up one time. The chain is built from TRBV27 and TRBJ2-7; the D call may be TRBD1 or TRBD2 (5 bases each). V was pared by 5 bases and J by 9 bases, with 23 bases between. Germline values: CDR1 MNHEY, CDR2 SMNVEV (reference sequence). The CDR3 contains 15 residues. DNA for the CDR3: TGTGCCAGCAGTCCCCCCGGGACGGCCAGGGAAGTGCAGTACTTC. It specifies CASSPPGTAREVQYF.

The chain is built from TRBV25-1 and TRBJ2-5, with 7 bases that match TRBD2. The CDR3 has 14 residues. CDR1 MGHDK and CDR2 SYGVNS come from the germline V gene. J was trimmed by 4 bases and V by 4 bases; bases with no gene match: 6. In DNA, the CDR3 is TGTGCCAGCAGTGCTCGGGGACTACGAGAGACCCAGTACTTC. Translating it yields CASSARGLRETQYF.

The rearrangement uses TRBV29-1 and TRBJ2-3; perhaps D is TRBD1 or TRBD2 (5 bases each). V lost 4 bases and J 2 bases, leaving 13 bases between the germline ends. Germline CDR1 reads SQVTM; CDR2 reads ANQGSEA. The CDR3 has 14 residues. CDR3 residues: CSVVLGRLTDTQYF. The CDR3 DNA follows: TGCAGCGTTGTTCTGGGACGGCTCACAGATACGCAGTATTTT.

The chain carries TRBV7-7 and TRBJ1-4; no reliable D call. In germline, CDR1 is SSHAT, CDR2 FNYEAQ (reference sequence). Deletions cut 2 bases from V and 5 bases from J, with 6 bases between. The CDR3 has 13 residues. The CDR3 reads CASSLRHNEKLFF. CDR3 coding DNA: TGTGCCAGCAGCTTAAGGCACAATGAAAAACTGTTTTTT. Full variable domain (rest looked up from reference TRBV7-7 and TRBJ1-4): GAGVSQSPRYKVTKRGQDVTLRCDPISSHATLYWYQQALGQGPEFLTYFNYEAQPDKSGLPSDRFSAERPEGSISTLTIQRTEQRDSAMYRCASSLRHNEKLFFGSGTQLSVL.

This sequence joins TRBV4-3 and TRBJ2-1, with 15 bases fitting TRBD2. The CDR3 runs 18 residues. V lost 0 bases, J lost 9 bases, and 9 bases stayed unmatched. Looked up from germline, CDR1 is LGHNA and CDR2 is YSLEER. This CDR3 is CASSQDPWTSGGAGEQFF. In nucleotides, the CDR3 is TGCGCCAGCAGCCAAGATCCCTGGACTAGCGGGGGGGCGGGTGAGCAGTTCTTC.